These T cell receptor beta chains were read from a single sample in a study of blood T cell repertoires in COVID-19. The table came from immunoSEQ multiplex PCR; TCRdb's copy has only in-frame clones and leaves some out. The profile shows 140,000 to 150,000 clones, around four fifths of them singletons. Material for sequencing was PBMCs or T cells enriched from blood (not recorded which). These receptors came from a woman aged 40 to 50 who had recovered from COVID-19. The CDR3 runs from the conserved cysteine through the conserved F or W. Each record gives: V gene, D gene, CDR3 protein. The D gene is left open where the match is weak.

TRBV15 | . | CATSRNGISPVWFFGHPKPSIYF
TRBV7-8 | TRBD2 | CASRDERAGGETQYF
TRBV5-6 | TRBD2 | CASSWNSGSIYEQYF
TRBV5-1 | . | CASSATGADTQYF
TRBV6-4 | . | CASSLQARNSPLHF
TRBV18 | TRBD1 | CASSPFLGQGITGELFF
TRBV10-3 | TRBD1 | CAISEVGQGRAEAFF
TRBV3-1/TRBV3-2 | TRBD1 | CASSQERTTGTYGYTF
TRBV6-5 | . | CAVGRGSYEQYF
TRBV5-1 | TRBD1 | CASSPAPDRVNEKLFF
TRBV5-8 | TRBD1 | CASSLNGQVNYGYTF
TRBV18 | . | CASSPATVGATDTQYF
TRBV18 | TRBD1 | CASSPPSRDRGSYTF
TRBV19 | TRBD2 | CASSITGRVSYNEQFF
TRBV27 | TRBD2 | CASSPTTSASYEQYF
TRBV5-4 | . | CASSPSAPGDGELFF
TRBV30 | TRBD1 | CAWSSGTGLDQPQHF
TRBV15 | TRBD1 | CATSRGSGQATTADTQYF
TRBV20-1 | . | CSALRGETQYF
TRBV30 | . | CAWSASAGPRYF
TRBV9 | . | CASRPVANTGELFF
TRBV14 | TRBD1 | CASSPGTGRYETQYF
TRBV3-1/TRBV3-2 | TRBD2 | CASSRRWTSGAGEQFF
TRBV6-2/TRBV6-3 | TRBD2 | CASSFGLAGVNNEQFF
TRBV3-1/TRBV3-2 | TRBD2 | CASSQGLAGGGGAEQYF
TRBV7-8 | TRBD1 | CASSLGGQGPNQPQHF
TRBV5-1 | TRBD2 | CASSPYSGGTTDTQYF
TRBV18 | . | CASSPQQAEMVF
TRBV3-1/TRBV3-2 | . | CASSQNSRGTQYF
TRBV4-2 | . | CASSQVVRGYYNEQFF
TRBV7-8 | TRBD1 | CASSLWTGNHQPQHF
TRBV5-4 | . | CASSLEVGKLNEQYF
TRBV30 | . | CACYDAGASYEQYF
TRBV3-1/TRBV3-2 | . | CASSQAGQGPLTGELFF
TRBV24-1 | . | CATSDSNTGEAFF
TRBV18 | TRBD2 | CASSPPGTSSYNEQFF
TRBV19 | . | CASSTGQIEAFF
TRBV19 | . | CASSIVDWQDGYTF
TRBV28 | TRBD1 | CASSYPGTGKGAYGYTF
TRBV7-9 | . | CASSLALGSNEKLFF
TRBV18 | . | CASSPGPLTNTGELFF
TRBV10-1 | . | CASSEWPGTNYGYTF
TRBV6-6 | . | CASSPQGYEQYF
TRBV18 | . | CASSPDRNYGYTF
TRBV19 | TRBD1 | CASSISQGMYGYTF
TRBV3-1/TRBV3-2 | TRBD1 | CASSQGTGGNEQFF
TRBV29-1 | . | CSVTDSYNQPQHF